One and the same sample provided the 30 T cell receptor beta chains below, sequenced in a study of blood T cell repertoires in COVID-19. The protocol was immunoSEQ multiplex PCR, while the TCRdb copy is restricted to in-frame clones and leaves out a portion. Altogether about 74,000 clones are present, approximately 84% being singletons, with the ten largest covering 36%. Source material: peripheral blood. The source of these receptors is a man aged 70-80 years with acute or convalescent COVID-19.

This chain joins TRBV6-5 and TRBJ1-1, with 9 bases matching TRBD1. The V gene end was trimmed by 2 bases and the J gene end by 4 bases; junction bases not matched to a gene: 2. The CDR3 extends over 14 amino acids. Germline lookup yields CDR1 MNHEY and CDR2 SVGAGI. Here the CDR3 reads CASSYVTGGTEAFF. The CDR3 bases are TGTGCCAGCAGTTACGTGACAGGGGGCACTGAAGCTTTCTTT.

The chain combines TRBV3-1 (or the pseudogene TRBV3-2) with TRBJ1-4; a weak D match, TRBD1 (5 bases). Germline CDR1 is LGHDT and CDR2 is YNNKEL (reference sequence). V lost 6 bases and J 8 bases, leaving 19 bases between the germline ends. The CDR3 spans 15 residues. The CDR3, as DNA: TGTGCCAGCAGACCAAGCACCAAGAGGACAGAAAAACTGTTTTTT. This codes for CASRPSTKRTEKLFF.

The chain carries TRBV29-1 and TRBJ2-3; the match to TRBD2 covers 10 bases. Germline V gives CDR1 SQVTM, CDR2 ANQGSEA. V was pared by 3 bases and J by 1 base, with 13 bases of the junction left unmatched. This CDR3 is built from 18 residues. CDR3 in amino acids: CSVEGTSGAQTGTDTQYF. CDR3 sequence (DNA): TGCAGCGTTGAGGGAACTAGCGGGGCTCAAACCGGCACAGATACGCAGTATTTT.

V and J are TRBV2 and TRBJ2-2; 7 positions match TRBD1. This CDR3 region has 15 residues. With V trimmed by 6 bases and J by 0 bases, 4 bases remained unmatched. The germline gives CDR1 SNHLY, CDR2 FYNNEI. CDR3 nucleotides: TGTGCCAGCAGATCCGGGACAGCGAACACCGGGGAGCTGTTTTTT. Residues: CASRSGTANTGELFF.

The V call is TRBV5-1, the J call TRBJ1-2, with 11 positions matching TRBD1. Germline CDR1 is SGHRS and CDR2 is YFSETQ. This CDR3 is built from 15 residues. Germline trimming cut 4 bases from V and 2 bases from J; bases unmatched to any gene: 4. CDR3 sequence (DNA): TGCGCCAGCAGCCCGGGGACAGGGGGAAACTATGGCTACACCTTC. As protein: CASSPGTGGNYGYTF.

This sequence joins TRBV7-2 and TRBJ1-2; tentatively, D is TRBD1 (5 bases). V was pared by 0 bases and J by 8 bases, with 13 bases between. CDR1 SGHTA and CDR2 FQGNSA come from the germline V gene. The CDR3 extends over 14 amino acids. CDR3 DNA sequence: TGTGCCAGCAGCTTAGCCGGCGGACAAAGCGGCTACACCTTC. This encodes CASSLAGGQSGYTF. Full variable domain (missing parts from reference TRBV7-2 and TRBJ1-2): GAGVSQSPSNKVTEKGKDVELRCDPISGHTALYWYRQSLGQGLEFLIYFQGNSAPDKSGLPSDRFSAERTGGSVSTLTIQRTQQEDSAVYLCASSLAGGQSGYTFGSGTRLTVV.

This clone occurred once. This sequence joins TRBV6-5 and TRBJ2-2; 7 nucleotides align to TRBD1. The germline V gene encodes CDR1 MNHEY and CDR2 SVGAGI. The CDR3 length is 15 residues. Trimming removed 5 bases from V and 3 bases from J; junction bases left unmatched: 6. CDR3 sequence: CASSPGDRDTGELFF. CDR3 DNA: TGTGCCAGCAGTCCCGGAGACAGGGACACCGGGGAGCTGTTTTTT.

The sample holds one count of this clone. The CDR3 DNA reads TGTGCCAGCAGCCGCAAGGGGGACTATAACACCGGGGAGCTGTTTTTT. This codes for CASSRKGDYNTGELFF. This rearrangement joins TRBV11-2 to TRBJ2-2, with D perhaps TRBD2 (7 bases). The CDR3 is 16 amino acids. V lost 5 bases and J 2 bases, leaving 15 bases between the germline ends. Germline V gives CDR1 SGHAT, CDR2 FQNNGV.

V usage is TRBV7-9 and J usage is TRBJ1-2, with a weak D call TRBD1 (5 bases). V was shortened by 2 bases and J by 4 bases, with 14 bases between the two germline ends. Germline CDR1 and CDR2: SEHNR and FQNEAQ (reference sequence). The CDR3 sequence is 15 residues long. The CDR3 spells CASSLTGDPIYGYTF. DNA for the CDR3: TGTGCCAGCAGCTTAACGGGGGATCCTATCTATGGCTACACCTTC.

This rearrangement joins TRBV28 to TRBJ2-7, with 8 bases identical to TRBD2. The trim removed 3 bases at V and 2 bases at J, leaving 3 bases unmatched. The CDR3 length is 14 residues. Germline V gene sequence: CDR1 MDHEN, CDR2 SYDVKM. The CDR3 bases are TGTGCCAGCAGTTTCGGCGGGAGGCCCTACGAGCAGTACTTC. It encodes CASSFGGRPYEQYF. The whole variable domain, filled in from reference TRBV28 and TRBJ2-7, reads DVKVTQSSRYLVKRTGEKVFLECVQDMDHENMFWYRQDPGLGLRLIYFSYDVKMKEKGDIPEGYSVSREKKERFSLILESASTNQTSMYLCASSFGGRPYEQYFGPGTRLTVT.

The chain uses TRBV15 and TRBJ2-7; maybe TRBD2 (5 bases). This CDR3 is built from 16 residues. CDR1 is LNHNV, CDR2 YYDKDF, per germline (reference sequence). V lost 1 base to trimming and J lost 4 bases, with 17 bases between them. DNA of the CDR3: TGTGCCACCAGCAGAGGCTTCGCCCTATCGGGGTACGAGCAGTACTTC. This sequence encodes CATSRGFALSGYEQYF.

This clone was seen a single time. The chain links TRBV7-9 to TRBJ1-6, with D hard to call. The germline V gene has CDR1 SEHNR and CDR2 FQNEAQ (reference sequence). V was clipped by 3 bases and J by 6 bases, with 15 bases between them. The CDR3 is made up of 16 amino acids. CDR3 sequence: CASSFVPENFNSPLHF. As DNA, the CDR3 is TGTGCCAGCAGCTTCGTGCCAGAAAATTTTAATTCACCCCTCCACTTT.

The CDR3 region has the DNA TGTGCTAGCTTGGGCCGATCCGGGACCCAGTACTTC. This translates into CASLGRSGTQYF. The V call is TRBV12-5, the J call TRBJ2-5; D is ambiguous. The CDR3 is 12 residues long. With 9 bases removed from V and 7 bases from J, the gap between germline ends came to 15 bases. Looked up from germline, CDR1 is LGHNT and CDR2 is FRNRAP.

The V and J genes are TRBV5-1 and TRBJ2-5, with TRBD2 matching 7 bases. V lost 3 bases to trimming and J lost 5 bases; unmatched junction nucleotides: 10. Germline CDR1 SGHRS, CDR2 YFSETQ. The CDR3 loop spans 15 amino acids. CDR3 sequence (DNA): TGCGCCAGCAGCTGGGAGGGTCAGGGATGGGAGACCCAGTACTTC. It encodes CASSWEGQGWETQYF.

The chain combines TRBV19 with TRBJ2-7; 9 bases are a match to TRBD2. Looked up from germline, CDR1 is LNHDA and CDR2 is SQIVND (reference sequence). V was clipped by 1 base and J by 1 base; unmatched bases: 8. The length of the CDR3 is 17 residues. The CDR3 protein is CASSIGGAAGGSYEQYF. CDR3 coding DNA: TGTGCCAGTAGTATAGGGGGAGCAGCGGGAGGTTCCTACGAGCAGTACTTC.

The chain carries TRBV7-2 and TRBJ1-2; possibly TRBD1 for D (6 bases). CDR1 is SGHTA, CDR2 FQGNSA, per germline. The ends were cut back, 6 bases at V and 4 bases at J, with 18 bases in the middle. This CDR3 is built from 15 residues. CDR3 loop: CASSYLTQGPYGYTF. DNA of the CDR3: TGTGCCAGCAGTTACCTGACACAGGGCCCCTATGGCTACACCTTC. Looking up the rest from reference TRBV7-2 and TRBJ1-2 gives the full variable domain: GAGVSQSPSNKVTEKGKDVELRCDPISGHTALYWYRQSLGQGLEFLIYFQGNSAPDKSGLPSDRFSAERTGGSVSTLTIQRTQQEDSAVYLCASSYLTQGPYGYTFGSGTRLTVV.

J is TRBJ2-3 and V is TRBV7-2, with TRBD2 matching over 11 bases. With V trimmed by 4 bases and J by 7 bases, 13 bases remained unmatched. CDR1 SGHTA and CDR2 FQGNSA come from the germline V gene. CDR3 length equals 17 residues. The CDR3 coding sequence is TGTGCCAGCAGCTCCCCCCACGTAGCGGGGGGGCAATATACGCAGTATTTT. It codes for CASSSPHVAGGQYTQYF.

This clone has only a few counts. The J gene is TRBJ1-2, the V gene TRBV30, with TRBD1 matching over 9 bases. Trimming removed 3 bases from V and 13 bases from J; junction bases left unmatched: 9. Germline CDR1 GTSNPN, CDR2 SVGIG (reference sequence). The CDR3 totals 12 residues. The CDR3: CAWRPGTGYLTF. CDR3 nucleotide sequence: TGTGCCTGGAGACCCGGGACAGGGTATCTCACCTTC.

This clone was counted between two and nine times. The chain employs TRBV27 and TRBJ1-1; D might be TRBD1 (5 bases). The V gene lost 8 bases and the J gene lost 3 bases, with 10 bases spanning the gap. Per germline, CDR1 MNHEY and CDR2 SMNVEV (reference sequence). CDR3 size: 12 residues. CDR3 loop: CASRGVYTEAFF. Written as DNA, the CDR3 is TGTGCCAGCCGGGGGGTCTACACTGAAGCTTTCTTT.

The V call is TRBV29-1, the J call TRBJ2-3; a possible D gene is TRBD2 (5 bases). The V gene's germline CDR1 is SQVTM and CDR2 ANQGSEA. The V end lost 7 bases, the J end lost 0 bases, and 11 bases lay between the germline ends. The CDR3 contains 13 residues. CDR3 loop: CSGRADSTDTQYF. CDR3 DNA: TGCAGCGGAAGAGCGGATAGCACAGATACGCAGTATTTT.

The chain's CDR3 is CASRKAGGLAEQYF. CDR3 DNA: TGTGCCAGCAGGAAAGCGGGAGGGCTGGCCGAGCAGTACTTC. The rearrangement uses TRBV6-5 and TRBJ2-7; the match to TRBD2 covers 10 bases. The germline gives CDR1 MNHEY, CDR2 SVGAGI. This CDR3 has 14 residues. J was trimmed by 6 bases and V by 6 bases; bases with no gene match: 8.

V usage is TRBV4-1 and J usage is TRBJ2-2, with TRBD1 matching 11 bases. J was trimmed by 6 bases and V by 2 bases; bases with no gene match: 5. Germline CDR1 reads MGHRA; CDR2 reads YSYEKL. This CDR3 contains 16 residues. CDR3 bases: TGCGCCAGCAGCCAATTAGGGGGACAGGGGGCCGGGGAGCTGTTTTTT. Protein sequence: CASSQLGGQGAGELFF.

DNA of the CDR3: TGCGCCAGCAGCTTGGCCGGGACAGGTGGTGAAAAACTGTTTTTT. Its translation: CASSLAGTGGEKLFF. The chain employs TRBV5-1 and TRBJ1-4; 8 bases are shared with TRBD1. J was trimmed by 7 bases and V by 0 bases; bases with no gene match: 5. The germline V gene encodes CDR1 SGHRS and CDR2 YFSETQ. The CDR3 runs 15 residues.

The gene calls are TRBV19 and TRBJ2-5; weak D call: TRBD1 (5 bases). Trimming cost V 5 bases and J 3 bases, with 10 bases left between them. CDR3 length equals 13 residues. Germline assignment: CDR1 LNHDA and CDR2 SQIVND (reference sequence). Written as DNA, the CDR3 is TGTGCCAGTAGTTTAAACAGGAAAGAGACCCAGTACTTC. It specifies CASSLNRKETQYF. Complete variable domain (other parts from reference TRBV19 and TRBJ2-5): DGGITQSPKYLFRKEGQNVTLSCEQNLNHDAMYWYRQDPGQGLRLIYYSQIVNDFQKGDIAEGYSVSREKKESFPLTVTSAQKNPTAFYLCASSLNRKETQYFGPGTRLLVL.

The chain links TRBV15 to TRBJ2-7; D is unresolved. V lost 1 base to trimming and J lost 6 bases, with 10 bases between them. The germline gives CDR1 LNHNV, CDR2 YYDKDF (reference sequence). The CDR3 runs 13 residues. The DNA of the CDR3 is TGTGCCACCAGCAGAGGGTTACTCGTCGAGCAGTACTTC. Protein sequence: CATSRGLLVEQYF.

DNA of the CDR3: TGTGCCAGCAGTTATACTAGCAGAGGGGACAATGAGCAGTTCTTC. Translating it yields CASSYTSRGDNEQFF. The chain employs TRBV6-5 and TRBJ2-1; D perhaps matches TRBD2 (6 bases). V shed 3 bases and J shed 5 bases, with 14 bases lying between them. The CDR3 is 15 amino acids. CDR1 and CDR2 (germline): MNHEY, SVGAGI.

The chain uses TRBV6-5 and TRBJ2-7, with D tentatively TRBD1 (6 bases). The V end lost 2 bases, the J end lost 3 bases, and 11 bases lay between the germline ends. This CDR3 has 14 residues. The germline CDR1 and CDR2 sequences are MNHEY and SVGAGI. The CDR3: CASSYRKQGYEQYF. DNA of the CDR3: TGTGCCAGCAGTTACAGGAAACAGGGCTACGAGCAGTACTTC.

In this sample, this clone turned up a few times. This chain connects TRBV2 to TRBJ1-5; no clear D gene. The CDR3 is 13 residues long. V lost 0 bases, J lost 12 bases, and 12 bases lay in between. Germline V gene lookup returns CDR1 SNHLY and CDR2 FYNNEI. This CDR3 reads CASSEALRAGQHF. The CDR3 DNA sequence: TGTGCCAGCAGTGAAGCGTTAAGGGCGGGCCAGCATTTT.

This chain joins TRBV18 and TRBJ2-3; 8 bases fit TRBD1. The CDR3 has 15 amino acids. Germline CDR1 KGHSH, CDR2 LQKENI. Unmatched junction bases numbered 3, after V lost 2 bases and J lost 2 bases. CDR3: CASSPRQGATDTQYF. CDR3 nucleotide sequence: TGTGCCAGCTCACCAAGGCAGGGGGCCACAGATACGCAGTATTTT.

CDR3 loop: CASNKGQGNTGELFF. CDR3 sequence (DNA): TGTGCCAGCAACAAGGGACAGGGGAACACCGGGGAGCTGTTTTTT. This sequence joins TRBV6-6 and TRBJ2-2; 9 bases fit TRBD1. The V and J ends lost 7 bases and 1 base, in that order; junction bases with no gene match: 4. The CDR3 runs 15 residues. Germline CDR1 reads MNHNY; CDR2 reads SVGAGI (reference sequence).